Each of the 2 T cell receptor beta chains below was sequenced from the same sample in a study of blood T cell repertoires in COVID-19. Profiled with immunoSEQ multiplex PCR; TCRdb holds only in-frame clones, not every one. The sample has 100,000 to 150,000 clones, roughly 84% seen once. Sequencing input: peripheral blood. The receptors were sampled from a man aged 55 to 69 with acute or convalescent COVID-19.

This clone appeared a single time. This chain links TRBV10-3 with TRBJ2-3; the D gene is possibly TRBD1 (6 bases). Per the germline V gene, CDR1 is ENHRY and CDR2 is SYGVKD. The CDR3 totals 17 residues. The V end was cut by 0 bases, the J end by 3 bases, with 16 bases between. The CDR3 nucleotides read TGTGCCATCAGTGAGTCGCTGGGAACAGGGCGAACAGATACGCAGTATTTT. It is translated as CAISESLGTGRTDTQYF.

The gene calls are TRBV9 and TRBJ2-7, with D maybe TRBD1 (6 bases). The ends were cut back, 0 bases at V and 4 bases at J, with 14 bases in the middle. CDR3 size: 15 residues. The germline gives CDR1 SGDLS, CDR2 YYNGEE. The CDR3 nucleotides read TGTGCCAGCAGCGTAGGGGGGCTAGCCTCTTACGAGCAGTACTTC. This encodes CASSVGGLASYEQYF.